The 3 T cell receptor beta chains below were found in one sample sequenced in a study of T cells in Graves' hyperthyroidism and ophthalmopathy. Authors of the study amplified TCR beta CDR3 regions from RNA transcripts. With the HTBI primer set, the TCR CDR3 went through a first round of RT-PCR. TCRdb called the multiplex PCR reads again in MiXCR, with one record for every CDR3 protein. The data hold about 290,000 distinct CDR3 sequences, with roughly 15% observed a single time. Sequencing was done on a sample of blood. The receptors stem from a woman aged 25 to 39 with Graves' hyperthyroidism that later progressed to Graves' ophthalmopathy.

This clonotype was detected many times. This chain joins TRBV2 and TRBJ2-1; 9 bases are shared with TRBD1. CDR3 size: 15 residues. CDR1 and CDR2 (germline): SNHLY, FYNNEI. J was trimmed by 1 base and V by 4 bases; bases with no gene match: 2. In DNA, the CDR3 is TGTGCCAGCAGTGCGGACAGGGGATCCTACAATGAGCAGTTCTTC. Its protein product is CASSADRGSYNEQFF.

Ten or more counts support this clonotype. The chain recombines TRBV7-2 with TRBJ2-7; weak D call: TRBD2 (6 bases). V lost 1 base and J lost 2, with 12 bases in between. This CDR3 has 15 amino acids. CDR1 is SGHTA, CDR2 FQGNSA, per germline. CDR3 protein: CASSLEAGQTYEQYF. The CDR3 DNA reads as TGTGCCAGCAGCTTAGAAGCGGGCCAAACCTACGAGCAGTACTTC.

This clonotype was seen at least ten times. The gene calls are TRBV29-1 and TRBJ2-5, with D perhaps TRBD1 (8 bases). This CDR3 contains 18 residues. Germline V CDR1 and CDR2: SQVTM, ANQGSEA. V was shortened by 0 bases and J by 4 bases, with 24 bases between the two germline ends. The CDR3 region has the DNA TGCAGCGTTGAAGATCCGGCAGGGGGCGTCGGGGGGCGAGAGACCCAGTACTTC. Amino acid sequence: CSVEDPAGGVGGRETQYF. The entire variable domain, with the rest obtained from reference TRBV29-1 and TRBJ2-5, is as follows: SAVISQKPSRDICQRGTSLTIQCQVDSQVTMMFWYRQQPGQSLTLIATANQGSEATYESGFVIDKFPISRPNLTFSTLTVSNMSPEDSSIYLCSVEDPAGGVGGRETQYFGPGTRLLVL.